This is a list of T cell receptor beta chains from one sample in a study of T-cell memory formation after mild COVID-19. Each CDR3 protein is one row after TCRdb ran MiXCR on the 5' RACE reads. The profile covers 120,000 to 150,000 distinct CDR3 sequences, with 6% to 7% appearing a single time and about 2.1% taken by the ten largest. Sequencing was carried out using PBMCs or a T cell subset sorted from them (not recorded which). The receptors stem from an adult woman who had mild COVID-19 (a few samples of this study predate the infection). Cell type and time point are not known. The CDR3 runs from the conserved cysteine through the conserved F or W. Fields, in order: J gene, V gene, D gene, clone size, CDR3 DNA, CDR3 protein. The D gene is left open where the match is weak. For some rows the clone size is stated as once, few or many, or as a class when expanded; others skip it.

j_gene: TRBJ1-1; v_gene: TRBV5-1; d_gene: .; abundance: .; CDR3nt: TGCGCCAGCAGCTTTGCGACCCGGGCTGAAGCTTTCTTT; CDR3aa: CASSFATRAEAFF
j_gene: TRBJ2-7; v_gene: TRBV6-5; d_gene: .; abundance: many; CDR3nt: TGTGCCAGCAGGGATTCACGGCGTGGTTCCCTCTACGAGCAGTACTTC; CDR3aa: CASRDSRRGSLYEQYF
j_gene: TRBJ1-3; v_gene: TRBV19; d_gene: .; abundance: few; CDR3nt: TGTGCCAGTACGACCGTTACTGGAAACACCATATATTTT; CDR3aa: CASTTVTGNTIYF
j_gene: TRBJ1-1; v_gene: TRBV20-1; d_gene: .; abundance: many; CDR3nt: TGCAGTGCTAGTGGACAGAAGGGTTCGAACACTGAAGCTTTCTTT; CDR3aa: CSASGQKGSNTEAFF
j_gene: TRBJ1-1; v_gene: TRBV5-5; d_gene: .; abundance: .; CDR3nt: TGTGCCAGCAGCAAGCAGAGGGGGAACACTGAAGCTTTCTTT; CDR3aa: CASSKQRGNTEAFF
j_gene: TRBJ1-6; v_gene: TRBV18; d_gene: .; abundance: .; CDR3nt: TGTGCCAGCTCACCACAAGGACAGAGTAATTCACCCCTCCACTTT; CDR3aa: CASSPQGQSNSPLHF
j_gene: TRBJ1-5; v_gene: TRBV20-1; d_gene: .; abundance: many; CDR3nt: TGCAGTGCTAGAGTGGCCCTTTCATCTCCATATCAGCCCCAGCATTTT; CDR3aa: CSARVALSSPYQPQHF
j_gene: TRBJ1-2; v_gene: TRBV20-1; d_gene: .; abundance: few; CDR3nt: TGCAGTGCTTCCACCCTAGGTGAAGGCTACACCTTC; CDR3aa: CSASTLGEGYTF
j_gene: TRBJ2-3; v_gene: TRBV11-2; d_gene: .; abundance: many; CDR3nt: TGTGCCAGCAGCCCCCAGGGCCCAGATACGCAGTATTTT; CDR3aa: CASSPQGPDTQYF
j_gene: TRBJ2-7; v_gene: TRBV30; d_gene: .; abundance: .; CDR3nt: TGTGCCTGCACCAGAGCGGCCTCCTCCTACGAGCAGTACTTC; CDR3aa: CACTRAASSYEQYF
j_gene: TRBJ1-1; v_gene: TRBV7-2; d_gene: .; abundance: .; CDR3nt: TGTGCCAGCAGCCAACAGAAGCGAATCACTGAAGCTTTCTTT; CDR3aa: CASSQQKRITEAFF
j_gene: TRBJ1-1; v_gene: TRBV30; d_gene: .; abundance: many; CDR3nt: TGTGCCTGGAGTGTACCCTTACAGGGACACACTGAAGCTTTCTTT; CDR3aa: CAWSVPLQGHTEAFF
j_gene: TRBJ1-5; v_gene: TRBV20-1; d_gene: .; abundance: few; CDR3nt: TGCAGTGCTAGAGTTAGAGACAATAGCAATCAGCCCCAGCATTTT; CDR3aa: CSARVRDNSNQPQHF
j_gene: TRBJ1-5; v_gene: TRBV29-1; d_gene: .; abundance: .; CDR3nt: TGCAGCGGGGAATACAGCAATCAGCCCCAGCATTTT; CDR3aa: CSGEYSNQPQHF
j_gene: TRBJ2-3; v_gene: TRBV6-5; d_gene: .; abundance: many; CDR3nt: TGTGCCAGCAGCTCGGGAGATACGCAGTATTTT; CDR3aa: CASSSGDTQYF
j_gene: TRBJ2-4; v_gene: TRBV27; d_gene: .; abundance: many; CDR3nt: TGTGCCAGCAGTTTATGGTCCAGGGGGGGTACCAAAAACATTCAGTACTTC; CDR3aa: CASSLWSRGGTKNIQYF
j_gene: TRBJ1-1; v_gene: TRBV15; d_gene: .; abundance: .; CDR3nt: TGTGCCACCAGCAGAGATCAGGAGGGGATGGCTTTCTTT; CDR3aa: CATSRDQEGMAFF
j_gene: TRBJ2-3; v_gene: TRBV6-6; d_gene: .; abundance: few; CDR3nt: TGTGCCAGCAGTACCCACACAGATACGCAGTATTTT; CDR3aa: CASSTHTDTQYF
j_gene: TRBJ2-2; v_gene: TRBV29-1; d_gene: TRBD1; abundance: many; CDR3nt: TGCAGCGTTGGAGGGACAGCGAACACCGGGGAGCTGTTTTTT; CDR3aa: CSVGGTANTGELFF
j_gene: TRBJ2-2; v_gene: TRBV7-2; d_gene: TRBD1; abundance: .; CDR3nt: TGTGCCAGCATCGCGGCAGGGGGCGTTACCGGGGAGCTGTTTTTT; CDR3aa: CASIAAGGVTGELFF
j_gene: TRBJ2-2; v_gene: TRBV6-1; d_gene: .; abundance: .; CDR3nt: TGTGCCAGCAGACCAACGGGAACCGGGGAGCTGTTTTTT; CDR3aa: CASRPTGTGELFF
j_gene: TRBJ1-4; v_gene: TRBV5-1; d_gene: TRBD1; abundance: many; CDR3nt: TGCGCCAGCAGCGCCCGGACAGGGGAAAAACTGTTTTTT; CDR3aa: CASSARTGEKLFF
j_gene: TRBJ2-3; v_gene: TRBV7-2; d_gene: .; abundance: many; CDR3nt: TGTGCCAGCAGCGCGCGGATGAGCGGAGCGAGCACAGATACGCAGTATTTT; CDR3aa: CASSARMSGASTDTQYF
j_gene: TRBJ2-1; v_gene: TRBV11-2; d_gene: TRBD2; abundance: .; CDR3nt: TGTGCCAGCAGCTTAGGGCCAGCGGGATCAGTTGAGCAGTTCTTC; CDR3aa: CASSLGPAGSVEQFF
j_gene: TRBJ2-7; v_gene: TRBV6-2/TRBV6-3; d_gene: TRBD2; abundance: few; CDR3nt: TGTGCCAGCAGTCAACCGGGACTAGCGGCCTACTACGAGCAGTACTTC; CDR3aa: CASSQPGLAAYYEQYF
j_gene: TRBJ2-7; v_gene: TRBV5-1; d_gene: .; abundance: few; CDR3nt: TGCGCCAGCAGCTTGGATCCCACCTACGAGCAGTACTTC; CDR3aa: CASSLDPTYEQYF
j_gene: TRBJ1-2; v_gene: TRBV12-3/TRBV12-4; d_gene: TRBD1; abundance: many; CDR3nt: TGTGCCAGCAGAAGGCAGGGGGCGGACTATGGCTACACCTTC; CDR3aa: CASRRQGADYGYTF
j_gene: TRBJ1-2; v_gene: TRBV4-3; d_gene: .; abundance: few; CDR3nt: TGCGCCAGCAGCCAAGTATTCGGGGATCCCTATGGCTACACCTTC; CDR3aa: CASSQVFGDPYGYTF
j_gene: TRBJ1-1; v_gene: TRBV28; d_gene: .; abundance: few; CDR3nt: TGTGCCAGCCGAACAGGGCCAACTGAAGCTTTCTTT; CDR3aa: CASRTGPTEAFF
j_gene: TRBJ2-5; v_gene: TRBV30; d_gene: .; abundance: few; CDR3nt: TGTGCCTGGAGAGGGCAGCAAGAGACCCAGTACTTC; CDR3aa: CAWRGQQETQYF
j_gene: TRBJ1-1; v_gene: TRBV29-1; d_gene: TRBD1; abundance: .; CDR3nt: TGCAGCGTCAGTACGGACAGGGTTATGAACACTGAAGCTTTCTTT; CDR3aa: CSVSTDRVMNTEAFF
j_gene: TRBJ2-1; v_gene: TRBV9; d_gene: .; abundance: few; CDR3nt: TGTGCCAGCAGCGTAGGGACCTCCGGCCATGAGCAGTTCTTC; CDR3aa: CASSVGTSGHEQFF
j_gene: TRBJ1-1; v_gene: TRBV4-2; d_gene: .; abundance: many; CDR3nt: TGTGCCAGCAGCCAAGGGGGACAACTGAACACTGAAGCTTTCTTT; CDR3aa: CASSQGGQLNTEAFF
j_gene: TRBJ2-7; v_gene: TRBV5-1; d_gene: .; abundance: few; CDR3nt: TGCGCCAGCAGCCGACTCGATGGACAGTCCTCCGAGCAGTACTTC; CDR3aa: CASSRLDGQSSEQYF
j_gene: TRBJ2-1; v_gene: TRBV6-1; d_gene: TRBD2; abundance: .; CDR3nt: TGTGCCAGCAGTGAAGTAAGGCTAGCGGGAGCCTTCCAGTTCTTC; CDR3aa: CASSEVRLAGAFQFF
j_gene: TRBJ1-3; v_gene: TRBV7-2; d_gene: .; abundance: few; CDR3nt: TGTGCCAGCAGCTTAATCGGAGGACTCTCTGGAAACACCATATATTTT; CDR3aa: CASSLIGGLSGNTIYF
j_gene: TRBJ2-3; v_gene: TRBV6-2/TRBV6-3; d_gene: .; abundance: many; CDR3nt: TGTGCCAGCAGTTACGCACCTATGAAATCGACAGCTGGCGGGGCCCTAGATACGCAGTATTTT; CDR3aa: CASSYAPMKSTAGGALDTQYF
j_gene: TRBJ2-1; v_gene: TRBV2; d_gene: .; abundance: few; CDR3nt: TGTGCCAGCAGAAAGGGGAATGAGCAGTTCTTC; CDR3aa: CASRKGNEQFF
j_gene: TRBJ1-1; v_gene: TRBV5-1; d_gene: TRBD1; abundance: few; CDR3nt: TGCGCCAGCAGCCCAGGGATGACAGGGAGGACCACTGAAGCTTTCTTT; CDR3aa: CASSPGMTGRTTEAFF
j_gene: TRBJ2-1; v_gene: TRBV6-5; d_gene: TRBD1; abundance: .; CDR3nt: TGTGCCAGCAGTTACTCAAGACAGGGGGCTGGTGAGCAGTTCTTC; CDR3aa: CASSYSRQGAGEQFF
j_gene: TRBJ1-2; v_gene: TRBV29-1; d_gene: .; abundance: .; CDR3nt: TGCAGCGTACCCGCACGGGAGGGTACCGACTATGGCTACACCTTC; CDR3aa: CSVPAREGTDYGYTF
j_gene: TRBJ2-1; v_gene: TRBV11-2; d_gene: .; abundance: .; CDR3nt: TGTGCCAGCAGCTTATCGGGTTTTCTTAATGAGCAGTTCTTC; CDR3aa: CASSLSGFLNEQFF
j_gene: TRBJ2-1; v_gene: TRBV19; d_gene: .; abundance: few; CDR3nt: TGTGCGACGGGGGGCAGGGGCAACTACAATGAGCAGTTCTTC; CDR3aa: CATGGRGNYNEQFF
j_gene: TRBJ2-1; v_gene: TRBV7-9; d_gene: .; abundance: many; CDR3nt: TGTGCCAGCAGCTTCTCCCCATCAGGGGATTCTGAGCAGTTCTTC; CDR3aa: CASSFSPSGDSEQFF
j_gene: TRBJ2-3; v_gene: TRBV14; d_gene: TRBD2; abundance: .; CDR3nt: TGTGCCAGCAGCCGTAATCTAGCGGCAGATACGCAGTATTTT; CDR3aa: CASSRNLAADTQYF
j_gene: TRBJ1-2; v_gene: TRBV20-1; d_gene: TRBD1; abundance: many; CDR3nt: TGCAGTGCTAGAGGGACAGGGTCTTATGGCTACACCTTC; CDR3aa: CSARGTGSYGYTF
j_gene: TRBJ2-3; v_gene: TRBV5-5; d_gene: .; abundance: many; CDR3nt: TGTGCCAGCAGCCCGCCCGCGGGGGATACGCAGTATTTT; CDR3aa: CASSPPAGDTQYF
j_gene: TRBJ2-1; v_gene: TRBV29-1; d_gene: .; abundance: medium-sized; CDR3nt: TGCAGCGCCCGACCGAGAGTAGGGTGGAAGAATGAGCAGTTCTTC; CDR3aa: CSARPRVGWKNEQFF
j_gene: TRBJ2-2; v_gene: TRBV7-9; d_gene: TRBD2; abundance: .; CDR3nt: TGTGCCAGCAGCTTAGAGTACCTACCGGGACTAGCGGGAGCCGGGGAGCTGTTTTTT; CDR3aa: CASSLEYLPGLAGAGELFF
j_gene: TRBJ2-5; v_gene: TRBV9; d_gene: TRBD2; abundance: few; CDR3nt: TGTGCCAGCAGCGTAATAGCGGGCGAGACCCAGTACTTC; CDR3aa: CASSVIAGETQYF
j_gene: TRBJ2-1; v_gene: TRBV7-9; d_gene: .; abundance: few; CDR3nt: TGTGCCAGCAGCTTTGCCTGGCTGCCTAATGAGCAGTTCTTC; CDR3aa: CASSFAWLPNEQFF
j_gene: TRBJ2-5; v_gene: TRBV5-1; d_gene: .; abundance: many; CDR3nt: TGCGCCAGCAGCCCGCAACCTTCCAGGGGAGGAGAGACCCAGTACTTC; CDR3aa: CASSPQPSRGGETQYF
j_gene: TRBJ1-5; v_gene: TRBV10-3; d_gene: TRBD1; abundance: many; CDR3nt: TGTGCCATCAGTTACGGGACAGGGGTCCTGTTGGCCCAGCATTTT; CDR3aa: CAISYGTGVLLAQHF
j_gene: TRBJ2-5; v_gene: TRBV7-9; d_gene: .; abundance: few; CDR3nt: TGTGCCAGCAGCCCGTTGAGGGCGACCCAGTACTTC; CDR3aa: CASSPLRATQYF